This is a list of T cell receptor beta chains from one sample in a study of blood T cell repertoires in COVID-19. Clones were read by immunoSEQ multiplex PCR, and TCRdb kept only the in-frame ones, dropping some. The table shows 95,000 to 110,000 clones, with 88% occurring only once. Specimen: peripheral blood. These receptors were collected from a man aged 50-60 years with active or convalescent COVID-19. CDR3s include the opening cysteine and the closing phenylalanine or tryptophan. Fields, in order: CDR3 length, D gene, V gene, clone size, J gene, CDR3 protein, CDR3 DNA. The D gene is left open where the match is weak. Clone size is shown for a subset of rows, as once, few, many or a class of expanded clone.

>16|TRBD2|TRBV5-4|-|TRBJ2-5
CASSLDAGGGQETQYF
TGTGCCAGCAGCTTGGATGCGGGAGGTGGGCAAGAGACCCAGTACTTC
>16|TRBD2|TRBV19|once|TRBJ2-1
CASSITSAGGRNEQFF
TGTGCCAGTAGTATCACGTCGGCGGGAGGCCGGAATGAGCAGTTCTTC
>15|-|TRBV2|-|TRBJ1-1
CASREGGRVRTEAFF
TGTGCCAGCAGAGAAGGAGGCAGGGTAAGAACTGAAGCTTTCTTT
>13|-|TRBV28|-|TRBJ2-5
CASSQKGWQTQYF
TGTGCCAGCAGCCAGAAGGGGTGGCAGACCCAGTACTTC
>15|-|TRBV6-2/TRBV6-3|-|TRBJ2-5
CASSDKPNRQETQYF
TGTGCCAGCAGTGACAAACCAAACAGACAAGAGACCCAGTACTTC
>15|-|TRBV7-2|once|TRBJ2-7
CASSLSQASSYEQYF
TGTGCCAGCAGCTTAAGTCAGGCCTCCTCCTACGAGCAGTACTTC
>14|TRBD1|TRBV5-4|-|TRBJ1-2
CASSTQGAQYGYTF
TGTGCCAGCAGTACACAGGGGGCTCAATATGGCTACACCTTC
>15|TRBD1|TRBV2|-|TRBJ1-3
CASSDREYLGNTIYF
TGTGCCAGCAGCGACAGGGAGTACCTAGGAAACACCATATATTTT
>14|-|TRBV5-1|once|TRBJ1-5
CASSLGGRGQPQHF
TGCGCCAGCAGCTTGGGGGGGCGAGGTCAGCCCCAGCATTTT
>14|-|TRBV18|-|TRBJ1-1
CASSPLFRATEAFF
TGTGCCAGCTCACCACTTTTCAGGGCTACTGAAGCTTTCTTT
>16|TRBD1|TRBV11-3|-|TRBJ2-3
CASSLVGQGKPDTQYF
TGTGCCAGCAGCTTAGTCGGACAGGGCAAACCAGATACGCAGTATTTT
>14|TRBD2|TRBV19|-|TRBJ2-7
CASRPGGSSYEQYF
TGTGCCAGTAGACCGGGAGGGTCCTCCTACGAGCAGTACTTC
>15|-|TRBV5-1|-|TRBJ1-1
CASSFSGGSNTEAFF
TGCGCCAGCAGCTTCTCGGGGGGTTCAAACACTGAAGCTTTCTTT
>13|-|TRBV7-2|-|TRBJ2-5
CASSTQPRETQYF
TGTGCCAGCAGCACTCAACCCCGAGAGACCCAGTACTTC
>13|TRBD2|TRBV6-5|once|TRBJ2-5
CASRGGDSETQYF
TGTGCCAGCAGGGGAGGGGACTCGGAGACCCAGTACTTC
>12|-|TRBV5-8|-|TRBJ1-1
CASSPLTGSAFF
TGTGCCAGCAGCCCTCTAACGGGTTCAGCTTTCTTT
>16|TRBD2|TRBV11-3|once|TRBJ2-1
CASSTYGLAGYNEQFF
TGTGCCAGCAGCACGTACGGATTAGCGGGTTACAATGAGCAGTTCTTC
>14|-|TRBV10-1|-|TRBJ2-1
CASSELAAYNEQFF
TGCGCCAGCAGTGAGTTAGCAGCCTACAATGAGCAGTTCTTC
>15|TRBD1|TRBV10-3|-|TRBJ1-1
CATAGTGGTNTEAFF
TGTGCCACCGCCGGGACAGGGGGCACGAACACTGAAGCTTTCTTT